The 17 T cell receptor beta chains below come from one sample, sequenced in a study of T-cell memory formation after mild COVID-19. One entry per CDR3 protein results from TCRdb running MiXCR on the 5' RACE reads. The table includes a few hundred thousand distinct CDR3 sequences, around 21% detected once. The source material was PBMCs or a T cell subset sorted from them (not recorded which). Receptors were obtained from an adult woman who had mild COVID-19 (a few samples of this study predate the infection). Cell type and time point are not known.

The chain links TRBV5-1 to TRBJ1-1; D might be TRBD1 (6 bases). The germline CDR1 and CDR2 sequences are SGHRS and YFSETQ. V dropped 4 bases and J dropped 6 bases, with 13 bases sitting between them. This CDR3 is built from 13 residues. The CDR3 reads CASSGTTGSEAFF. CDR3 DNA sequence: TGCGCCAGCAGCGGAACGACAGGTTCTGAAGCTTTCTTT.

The CDR3 DNA sequence: TGTGCCAGCAGGCCCGGACAGGGCGAAGCCATGAACACTGAAGCTTTCTTT. This codes for CASRPGQGEAMNTEAFF. This chain uses TRBV12-3 or TRBV12-4 with TRBJ1-1; 8 nucleotides line up with TRBD1. The V gene end was trimmed by 6 bases and the J gene end by 0 bases; junction bases not matched to a gene: 12. The CDR3 contains 17 residues.

The V call is TRBV24-1, the J call TRBJ1-5, with 9 bases identical to TRBD1. Germline CDR1 reads KGHDR; CDR2 reads SFDVKD. V lost 7 bases and J lost 4; bases outside the gene matches: 1. The CDR3 has 13 amino acids. The CDR3 DNA is TGTGCCACCAGGGACAGGGGAAATCAGCCCCAGCATTTT. Residues: CATRDRGNQPQHF.

This clonotype was observed many times. V is TRBV24-1 and J is TRBJ2-1, with TRBD2 matching 8 bases. In germline, CDR1 is KGHDR, CDR2 SFDVKD. CDR3 size: 14 residues. Losses at the gene ends were 6 bases for V and 6 bases for J; bases not matched to a gene: 6. The CDR3: CATSSGRSLNEQFF. The CDR3 bases are TGTGCCACCAGTAGCGGGAGAAGTCTCAATGAGCAGTTCTTC.

The V and J genes are TRBV5-1 and TRBJ2-7, with D tentatively TRBD1 or TRBD2 (5 bases each). CDR3 size: 15 residues. Trimming took off 0 bases at V and 5 bases at J, with 15 bases between the two ends. Germline V gene data show CDR1 as SGHRS and CDR2 as YFSETQ. The CDR3 spells CASSLAGQKAHEQYF. CDR3 sequence (DNA): TGCGCCAGCAGCTTGGCGGGGCAGAAAGCCCACGAGCAGTACTTC.

V gene TRBV7-6 combines with J gene TRBJ2-3; D remains unclear. Germline V gene lookup returns CDR1 SGHVS and CDR2 FNYEAQ. This CDR3 comprises 15 residues. V was shortened by 2 bases and J by 3 bases, with 12 bases between the two germline ends. The CDR3 loop reads CASSLNSVVTDTQYF. Here the CDR3 DNA reads TGTGCCAGCAGCTTAAATAGTGTAGTAACAGATACGCAGTATTTT.

The chain uses TRBV20-1 and TRBJ2-2; D is possibly TRBD2 (6 bases). V lost 1 base and J 3 bases, leaving 9 bases between the germline ends. CDR3 length: 14 residues. Germline V CDR1 and CDR2: DFQATT, SNEGSKA (reference sequence). CDR3 DNA sequence: TGCAGTGCTAGAGGGGTAGCGGACACCGGGGAGCTGTTTTTT. Translation gives CSARGVADTGELFF.

The chain links TRBV4-2 to TRBJ1-2, with D unclear. This CDR3 spans 15 amino acids. Trimming shortened V by 0 bases and J by 4 bases, and 12 bases separated the two germline ends. Germline-derived CDR1 and CDR2 are LGHNA and YNFKEQ. CDR3 in DNA: TGTGCCAGCAGCCAAGATTCCCAGGTTAGCTATGGCTACACCTTC. It is translated as CASSQDSQVSYGYTF.

This clonotype was seen more than once but under ten times. The chain is built from TRBV28 and TRBJ2-2; D may be TRBD2 (7 bases). CDR3 length: 16 amino acids. Trimming shortened V by 3 bases and J by 0 bases, and 11 bases separated the two germline ends. Looked up from germline, CDR1 is MDHEN and CDR2 is SYDVKM. The CDR3 DNA reads TGTGCCAGCAGTTTGGCCGGGGGGCCGAACACCGGGGAGCTGTTTTTT. It specifies CASSLAGGPNTGELFF.

This clonotype has ten or more counts. The rearrangement uses TRBV25-1 and TRBJ2-2; 11 bases are shared with TRBD1. The CDR3 is 14 residues long. The germline V gene encodes CDR1 MGHDK and CDR2 SYGVNS. The ends lost 6 bases at V and 3 bases at J; junction bases unmatched: 0. The CDR3 nucleotides are TGTGCCAGCAGGGGACAGGGGGACACCGGGGAGCTGTTTTTT. This gives the protein CASRGQGDTGELFF.

The gene calls are TRBV9 and TRBJ2-1; TRBD2 might be the D (5 bases). Trimming cost V 4 bases and J 2 bases, with 19 bases left between them. This CDR3 has 17 residues. Germline CDR1 reads SGDLS; CDR2 reads YYNGEE. The CDR3 is CASSPDIGGLPYNEQFF. The CDR3 nucleotides are TGTGCCAGCAGCCCCGACATAGGAGGTCTCCCCTACAATGAGCAGTTCTTC.

The V call is TRBV7-9, the J call TRBJ1-2; TRBD1 agrees at 8 bases. The germline V gene encodes CDR1 SEHNR and CDR2 FQNEAQ (reference sequence). The CDR3 consists of 16 residues. With V trimmed by 5 bases and J by 4 bases, 12 bases remained unmatched. Here the CDR3 reads CASSLLRDRYSYGYTF. The CDR3 coding sequence is TGTGCCAGCAGCCTTCTACGGGACAGGTACTCCTATGGCTACACCTTC.

This clonotype was recorded a few times. The rearrangement joins TRBV7-3 to TRBJ1-1; a possible D gene is TRBD1 (5 bases). CDR3 length: 15 residues. Germline loops: CDR1 SGHTA, CDR2 FQGTGA. Trimming took 2 bases from V and 1 from J, leaving 11 bases between them. The CDR3 region has the DNA TGTGCCAGCAGCTTATACGGACATCCGAACACTGAAGCTTTCTTT. This sequence encodes CASSLYGHPNTEAFF. The variable domain in full, completed from reference TRBV7-3 and TRBJ1-1, reads GAGVSQTPSNKVTEKGKYVELRCDPISGHTALYWYRQSLGQGPEFLIYFQGTGAADDSGLPNDRFFAVRPEGSVSTLKIQRTERGDSAVYLCASSLYGHPNTEAFFGQGTRLTVV.

CDR3 sequence reads: CASSPPGTDEQFF. DNA of the CDR3: TGTGCCAGCTCACCACCAGGGACCGATGAGCAGTTCTTC. The V gene is TRBV18, the J gene TRBJ2-1; D may match TRBD1 or TRBD2 (5 bases each). Germline V gives CDR1 KGHSH, CDR2 LQKENI. This CDR3 has 13 residues. V was pared by 0 bases and J by 8 bases, with 8 bases between.

This clonotype was counted a few times. The chain has TRBV12-3 or TRBV12-4 and TRBJ1-5, with D uncertain. V shed 5 bases and J shed 6 bases, with 17 bases lying between them. The CDR3 covers 15 residues. The CDR3 region has the DNA TGTGCCAGCAGTCCCTCGCGGGGTCAGTTTCAGCCCCAGCATTTT. This codes for CASSPSRGQFQPQHF.

This chain joins TRBV11-2 and TRBJ2-1, with D unresolved. Germline CDR1 is SGHAT and CDR2 is FQNNGV. The CDR3 is 14 amino acids. V was clipped by 0 bases and J by 8 bases, with 11 bases between them. The CDR3 DNA is TGTGCCAGCAGCTTAGATTGGTGGGTGCATGAGCAGTTCTTC. Protein sequence: CASSLDWWVHEQFF.

This clonotype was observed a handful of times. V and J are TRBV2 and TRBJ2-1; TRBD2 might be the D (5 bases). Germline V gene lookup returns CDR1 SNHLY and CDR2 FYNNEI. CDR3 size: 15 residues. Trimming pared 7 bases from V and 3 bases from J, leaving 16 bases between. CDR3 loop: CASTQKAVIYNEQFF. The CDR3, as DNA: TGTGCCAGCACTCAAAAAGCGGTGATCTACAATGAGCAGTTCTTC.